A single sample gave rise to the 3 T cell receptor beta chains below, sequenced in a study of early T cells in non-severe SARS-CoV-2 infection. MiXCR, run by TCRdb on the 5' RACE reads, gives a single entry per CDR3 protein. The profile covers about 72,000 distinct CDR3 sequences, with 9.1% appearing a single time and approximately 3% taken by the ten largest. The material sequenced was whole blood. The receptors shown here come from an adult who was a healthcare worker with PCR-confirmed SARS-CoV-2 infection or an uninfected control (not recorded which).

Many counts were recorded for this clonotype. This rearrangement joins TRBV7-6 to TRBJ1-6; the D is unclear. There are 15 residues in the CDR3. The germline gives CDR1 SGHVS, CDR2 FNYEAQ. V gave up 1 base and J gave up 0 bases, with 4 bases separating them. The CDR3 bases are TGTGCCAGCAGCTTAGGGGGCTCCTATAATTCACCCCTCCACTTT. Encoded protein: CASSLGGSYNSPLHF. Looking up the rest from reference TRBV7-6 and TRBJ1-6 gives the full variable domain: GAGVSQSPRYKVTKRGQDVALRCDPISGHVSLYWYRQALGQGPEFLTYFNYEAQQDKSGLPNDRFSAERPEGSISTLTIQRTEQRDSAMYRCASSLGGSYNSPLHFGNGTRLTVT.

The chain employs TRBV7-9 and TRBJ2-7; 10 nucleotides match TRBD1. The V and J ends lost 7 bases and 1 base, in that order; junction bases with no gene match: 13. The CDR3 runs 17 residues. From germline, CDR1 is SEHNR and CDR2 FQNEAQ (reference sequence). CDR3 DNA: TGTGCCAGCACCATGAGGGGACAGGGGCCCAAATCCTACGAGCAGTACTTC. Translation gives CASTMRGQGPKSYEQYF.

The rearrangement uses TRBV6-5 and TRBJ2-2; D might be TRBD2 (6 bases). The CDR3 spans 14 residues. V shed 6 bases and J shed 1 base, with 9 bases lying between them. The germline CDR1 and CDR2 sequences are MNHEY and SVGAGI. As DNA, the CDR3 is TGTGCCAGCAGAAGTAGCGGGAACACCGGGGAGCTGTTTTTT. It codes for CASRSSGNTGELFF.